This T cell receptor (beta chain) was retrieved from a study of cytomegalovirus exposure and HLA in healthy donors. V dropped 6 bases and J dropped 5 bases, with 16 bases sitting between them. This CDR3 is built from 14 residues. Germline CDR1 reads MNHEY; CDR2 reads SMNVEV (reference sequence). Only in-frame clones appear in the TCRdb table, and some are missing; sequencing was by immunoSEQ multiplex PCR. The repertoire includes about 170,000 clones, approximately 90% of them detected once, and roughly 1.5% sits in the top ten. The origin of this receptor is a woman aged 25 to 39 in good health and CMV-seronegative. The sample taken for sequencing was PBMCs. The rearrangement uses TRBV27 and TRBJ1-2, with D unresolved. DNA for the CDR3: TGTGCCAGCAGCCGCGGTCCCGCGGGTTATGGCTACACCTTC. This encodes CASSRGPAGYGYTF.